This T cell receptor beta chain was profiled in a study of vaccination effects on CD4 cells after COVID-19. Regarding the study as a whole: Convalescent patients were scarce, and early post-infection timepoints were absent.

This CDR3 contains 18 residues. Germline CDR1 reads SGHAT; CDR2 reads FQNNGV. The V segment lost 5 bases and the J segment 6 bases; nucleotides outside the gene matches: 13. Before sequencing took place, the ViraFEST assay used viral peptide pools to expand antigen-specific CD4+ T cells. Following culture for roughly 10 days, CD4+ T cells were isolated. Vaccinees lacked prior SARS-CoV-2 infection and tested negative for nucleocapsid antibodies. On this clone: Its specificity is unknown.

Method: immunoSEQ multiplex PCR; TCRdb's copy keeps in-frame clones and lacks some. The sample has 35,000 to 50,000 clones, under 85% seen once. The sample here was CD4+ T cells from PBMCs cultured with HCoV-NL63 spike peptides, taken before COVID-19 vaccination. The sequence derives from a human donor who received a COVID-19 vaccine. The chain employs TRBV11-2 and TRBJ2-3; the match to TRBD2 covers 14 bases. CDR3 amino acids: CASSKRLAGGPLPDTQYF. CDR3 DNA: TGTGCCAGCAGCAAAAGACTAGCGGGGGGGCCTCTCCCCGATACGCAGTATTTT.